Reported below is one T cell receptor beta chain. Its antigen is unidentified. The CDR3 spans 14 residues. The ends were cut back, 4 bases at V and 1 base at J, with 7 bases in the middle. Per germline, CDR1 SGHTA and CDR2 FQGNSA. This entry comes from a study of blood T cells in healthy people across ages. Study findings and constraints: Observed TCR beta diversity per million T cells went down as age went up. This fall followed a roughly linear course with age. Compared with aged donors, long-lived donors showed fewer expanded clones, suggesting selection.

PCR was performed a second time for about 7 to 11 cycles using a sample-barcoded 5' primer and a J-beta primer mix. TCRdb used MiXCR to reprocess the 5' RACE reads, holding one entry per CDR3 protein. Seen here are hundreds of thousands of distinct CDR3 sequences, 27% observed once, and the top ten hold 29%. This clonotype originated in a woman between 65 and 79 years old in good health. Sequencing was carried out using blood. The chain carries TRBV7-2 and TRBJ2-2; D is ambiguous. Here the CDR3 reads CASSSSRNTGELFF. CDR3 DNA: TGTGCCAGCAGCTCTAGTAGGAACACCGGGGAGCTGTTTTTT. Combining the CDR3 with reference TRBV7-2 and TRBJ2-2 gives the whole variable domain GAGVSQSPSNKVTEKGKDVELRCDPISGHTALYWYRQSLGQGLEFLIYFQGNSAPDKSGLPSDRFSAERTGGSVSTLTIQRTQQEDSAVYLCASSSSRNTGELFFGEGSRLTVL.